This TCR beta chain was captured in a study of blood T cell repertoires in COVID-19. At the level of the study: From the United States, Italy and Spain came samples of acute and convalescent COVID-19. In each case, the material was cDNA or gDNA derived from T cells, B-cell-depleted T cells, or PBMCs.

Authors' methods: Reference gene primer amplification yielded estimated nucleated cell counts. Sequencing used immunoSEQ multiplex PCR; TCRdb keeps in-frame clones, though not all of them. For V, J and clone size, that table is used; D and trimming come from the DNA. The table records about 140,000 clones, around 80% of them present only once. V was clipped by 3 bases and J by 3 bases; unmatched bases: 1. Germline V gene sequence: CDR1 SEHNR, CDR2 FQNEAQ (reference sequence). The CDR3 length is 14 residues. The sequence derives from an older woman with acute or convalescent COVID-19. J is TRBJ1-1 and V is TRBV7-9, with 10 bases identical to TRBD1. Sequences were obtained from peripheral blood. The DNA for the CDR3 is TGTGCCAGCAGCTTCGGACAGGGGGACACTGAAGCTTTCTTT. Encoded protein: CASSFGQGDTEAFF.